The rows below give T cell receptor beta chains drawn from one sample of a study of spatial heterogeneity in lung cancer. A single record per CDR3 protein comes from TCRdb applying MiXCR to the 5' RACE reads. The sample yields about 42,000 distinct CDR3 sequences, 6% to 7% seen once. This sample comprised PBMCs, obtained at surgery. The origin of the receptors is a female donor with early-stage non-small cell lung cancer. Both conserved end residues are part of each CDR3. The D gene is left open where the match is weak. Clone sizes are given selectively: once, few, many, or a class where the clone is expanded.

CDR3 length: 16
J gene: TRBJ1-3
V gene: TRBV5-1
clone size: .
D gene: .
CDR3 DNA: TGCGCCAGCAGCTTGGAGCCGGGATCCTCTGGAAACACCATATATTTT
CDR3 protein: CASSLEPGSSGNTIYF

CDR3 length: 15
J gene: TRBJ2-1
V gene: TRBV3-1
clone size: .
D gene: TRBD1
CDR3 DNA: TGTGCCAGCAGCCGGGGCAGGACAGGGGAGACTGAGCAGTTCTTC
CDR3 protein: CASSRGRTGETEQFF

CDR3 length: 15
J gene: TRBJ1-1
V gene: TRBV7-9
clone size: .
D gene: .
CDR3 DNA: TGTGCCAGCAGCTTAGTAACCCTAACTCTGGGTGAAGCTTTCTTT
CDR3 protein: CASSLVTLTLGEAFF

CDR3 length: 14
J gene: TRBJ1-2
V gene: TRBV6-6
clone size: many
D gene: .
CDR3 DNA: TGTGCCAGCAGTTACCGGGGAGAGAACTATGGCTACACCTTC
CDR3 protein: CASSYRGENYGYTF

CDR3 length: 15
J gene: TRBJ2-2
V gene: TRBV9
clone size: many
D gene: .
CDR3 DNA: TGTGCCAGCAGCGTACGAGGGCCAAGGGGCGGGGAGCTGTTTTTT
CDR3 protein: CASSVRGPRGGELFF

CDR3 length: 14
J gene: TRBJ1-4
V gene: TRBV5-1
clone size: many
D gene: .
CDR3 DNA: TGCGCCAGCAGCTTAGATTCAACTAATGAAAAACTGTTTTTT
CDR3 protein: CASSLDSTNEKLFF

CDR3 length: 13
J gene: TRBJ2-7
V gene: TRBV29-1
clone size: many
D gene: .
CDR3 DNA: TGCAGCGTTGTTAGGTGGCCTGGCGACGAGCAGTACTTC
CDR3 protein: CSVVRWPGDEQYF

CDR3 length: 12
J gene: TRBJ2-2
V gene: TRBV7-2
clone size: few
D gene: .
CDR3 DNA: TGTGCCAGCCAAGAGGGAGGCGGGGAGCTGTTTTTT
CDR3 protein: CASQEGGGELFF

CDR3 length: 14
J gene: TRBJ1-5
V gene: TRBV20-1
clone size: few
D gene: .
CDR3 DNA: TGCAGTGCTAGAGATGATGGGGGAAGTCAGCCCCAGCATTTT
CDR3 protein: CSARDDGGSQPQHF

CDR3 length: 18
J gene: TRBJ2-6
V gene: TRBV9
clone size: .
D gene: TRBD1
CDR3 DNA: TGTGCCAGCAGCCCTATCGTAGGACAGGTCTCTGGGGCCAACGTCCTGACTTTC
CDR3 protein: CASSPIVGQVSGANVLTF

CDR3 length: 14
J gene: TRBJ2-1
V gene: TRBV7-6
clone size: many
D gene: .
CDR3 DNA: TGTGCCAGCACCCCGAGGGGGTCCTACAATGAGCAGTTCTTC
CDR3 protein: CASTPRGSYNEQFF

CDR3 length: 15
J gene: TRBJ1-6
V gene: TRBV12-3/TRBV12-4
clone size: many
D gene: .
CDR3 DNA: TGTGCCAGCAGTTTAGTAGCACAAAGTAATTCACCCCTCCACTTT
CDR3 protein: CASSLVAQSNSPLHF

CDR3 length: 14
J gene: TRBJ1-1
V gene: TRBV28
clone size: many
D gene: TRBD1
CDR3 DNA: TGTGCCAGCAGGGAGGACAGGAGCTGGTCTGAAGCTTTCTTT
CDR3 protein: CASREDRSWSEAFF

CDR3 length: 15
J gene: TRBJ2-3
V gene: TRBV2
clone size: .
D gene: TRBD1
CDR3 DNA: TGTGCCAGCAGTCCCGACAGGGGTGCCACAGATACGCAGTATTTT
CDR3 protein: CASSPDRGATDTQYF

CDR3 length: 14
J gene: TRBJ2-3
V gene: TRBV20-1
clone size: .
D gene: TRBD2
CDR3 DNA: TGCAGTGCTAGAGGGTCGCGGGGGTTAGATACGCAGTATTTT
CDR3 protein: CSARGSRGLDTQYF

CDR3 length: 15
J gene: TRBJ1-2
V gene: TRBV12-3/TRBV12-4
clone size: .
D gene: .
CDR3 DNA: TGTGCCAGCAGTCCCGTGACAGACAGAAACTATGGCTACACCTTC
CDR3 protein: CASSPVTDRNYGYTF

CDR3 length: 13
J gene: TRBJ1-1
V gene: TRBV9
clone size: many
D gene: .
CDR3 DNA: TGTGCCAGCAGCGTAGAGGGGACATCTGAAGCTTTCTTT
CDR3 protein: CASSVEGTSEAFF

CDR3 length: 13
J gene: TRBJ2-7
V gene: TRBV6-5
clone size: .
D gene: TRBD1
CDR3 DNA: TGTGCCAGCCATCGGACAGGGACCAACGAGCAGTACTTC
CDR3 protein: CASHRTGTNEQYF

CDR3 length: 14
J gene: TRBJ1-5
V gene: TRBV29-1
clone size: many
D gene: TRBD1
CDR3 DNA: TGCAGCGTTCGTGTCGGGACAGGGAGTCAGCCCCAGCATTTT
CDR3 protein: CSVRVGTGSQPQHF

CDR3 length: 14
J gene: TRBJ1-3
V gene: TRBV6-2/TRBV6-3
clone size: few
D gene: .
CDR3 DNA: TGTGCCAGCAACCCGACGGTTTCTGGAAACACCATATATTTT
CDR3 protein: CASNPTVSGNTIYF

CDR3 length: 16
J gene: TRBJ2-1
V gene: TRBV24-1
clone size: many
D gene: .
CDR3 DNA: TGTGCCACCAGTGATTCACTGGGTGTTGGTTACAATGAGCAGTTCTTC
CDR3 protein: CATSDSLGVGYNEQFF

CDR3 length: 13
J gene: TRBJ2-5
V gene: TRBV9
clone size: many
D gene: .
CDR3 DNA: TGTGCCAGCAGCGTCGGGATGGGAGAGACCCAGTACTTC
CDR3 protein: CASSVGMGETQYF

CDR3 length: 13
J gene: TRBJ1-1
V gene: TRBV18
clone size: .
D gene: .
CDR3 DNA: TGTGCCAGCTCAGAGACAGAGCGCACTGAAGCTTTCTTT
CDR3 protein: CASSETERTEAFF

CDR3 length: 15
J gene: TRBJ2-5
V gene: TRBV7-2
clone size: many
D gene: TRBD2
CDR3 DNA: TGTGCCAGCACCCTGGCTCTGGGACTAGCGGGAGTCCAGTACTTC
CDR3 protein: CASTLALGLAGVQYF

CDR3 length: 14
J gene: TRBJ2-1
V gene: TRBV3-1
clone size: many
D gene: TRBD1
CDR3 DNA: TGTGCCAGCAGCCTATCTGGGACAGTGGAAAAGCAGTTCTTC
CDR3 protein: CASSLSGTVEKQFF

CDR3 length: 16
J gene: TRBJ1-4
V gene: TRBV29-1
clone size: few
D gene: .
CDR3 DNA: TGCAGCGTTGTGGGCCCCAGGCGGTATGGTAATGAAAAACTGTTTTTT
CDR3 protein: CSVVGPRRYGNEKLFF

CDR3 length: 18
J gene: TRBJ2-1
V gene: TRBV6-6
clone size: .
D gene: TRBD2
CDR3 DNA: TGTGCCACCGTGGGTGGACTAGCGGGGGGAGGGCAAAAAAATGAGCAGTTCTTC
CDR3 protein: CATVGGLAGGGQKNEQFF

CDR3 length: 13
J gene: TRBJ1-1
V gene: TRBV20-1
clone size: .
D gene: .
CDR3 DNA: TGCAGTGCTAGTAGGGACATGAACACTGAAGCTTTCTTT
CDR3 protein: CSASRDMNTEAFF

CDR3 length: 18
J gene: TRBJ2-7
V gene: TRBV6-5
clone size: many
D gene: .
CDR3 DNA: TGTGCCAGCAGACCGCTCCGGACTTGGGGGGACCCAGCCTACGAGCAGTACTTC
CDR3 protein: CASRPLRTWGDPAYEQYF

CDR3 length: 20
J gene: TRBJ2-1
V gene: TRBV3-1
clone size: many
D gene: TRBD2
CDR3 DNA: TGTGCCAGCAGCCAAGAAAGGTCTAGCGGGGATAGAAAGTCCTACAATGAGCAGTTCTTC
CDR3 protein: CASSQERSSGDRKSYNEQFF

CDR3 length: 19
J gene: TRBJ2-6
V gene: TRBV14
clone size: .
D gene: TRBD1
CDR3 DNA: TGTGCCAGCAGCCGACACGGGACAGCAAGCCGGTCTGGGGCCAACGTCCTGACTTTC
CDR3 protein: CASSRHGTASRSGANVLTF

CDR3 length: 15
J gene: TRBJ2-3
V gene: TRBV6-6
clone size: few
D gene: .
CDR3 DNA: TGTGCCAGCAGTTATTCCCAGCCGATCACAGATACGCAGTATTTT
CDR3 protein: CASSYSQPITDTQYF

CDR3 length: 13
J gene: TRBJ2-3
V gene: TRBV7-2
clone size: many
D gene: .
CDR3 DNA: TGTGCCAGCAGCTTAGAGGCGGAAAATACGCAGTATTTT
CDR3 protein: CASSLEAENTQYF

CDR3 length: 12
J gene: TRBJ2-3
V gene: TRBV7-2
clone size: .
D gene: .
CDR3 DNA: TGTGCCAGCAGCTTAGAAGTAGCGCCGCAGTATTTT
CDR3 protein: CASSLEVAPQYF

CDR3 length: 15
J gene: TRBJ2-6
V gene: TRBV11-2
clone size: .
D gene: .
CDR3 DNA: TGTGCCAGCAGCCCCGAGAGCTCTGGGGCCAACGTCCTGACTTTC
CDR3 protein: CASSPESSGANVLTF

CDR3 length: 14
J gene: TRBJ1-2
V gene: TRBV28
clone size: many
D gene: .
CDR3 DNA: TGTGCCAGCAGTTTACAAGGCCAGAACTATGGCTACACCTTC
CDR3 protein: CASSLQGQNYGYTF

CDR3 length: 15
J gene: TRBJ2-7
V gene: TRBV29-1
clone size: many
D gene: TRBD1
CDR3 DNA: TGCAGCGCAGCCGATACCGGGACAGGGAGTTACGAGCAGTACTTC
CDR3 protein: CSAADTGTGSYEQYF

CDR3 length: 12
J gene: TRBJ1-1
V gene: TRBV9
clone size: few
D gene: TRBD1
CDR3 DNA: TGTGCCAGCAGCGTAGGACAGGGCTGGCAGATATTT
CDR3 protein: CASSVGQGWQIF

CDR3 length: 15
J gene: TRBJ2-7
V gene: TRBV9
clone size: many
D gene: .
CDR3 DNA: TGTGCCAGCAGCGTAGCTCCACAGGGGGGGTACGAGCAGTACTTC
CDR3 protein: CASSVAPQGGYEQYF

CDR3 length: 16
J gene: TRBJ2-3
V gene: TRBV11-2
clone size: few
D gene: .
CDR3 DNA: TGTGCCAGCAGCCCCGAGCCGGAAGAGAGCACAGATACGCAGTATTTT
CDR3 protein: CASSPEPEESTDTQYF

CDR3 length: 18
J gene: TRBJ2-5
V gene: TRBV7-7
clone size: many
D gene: TRBD2
CDR3 DNA: TGTGCTAGCAGCAATTTCCCCATCGGCGGGGGGGATCAAGAGACCCAGTACTTC
CDR3 protein: CASSNFPIGGGDQETQYF

CDR3 length: 15
J gene: TRBJ1-4
V gene: TRBV25-1
clone size: .
D gene: .
CDR3 DNA: TGTGCCAGCAGTGCGGGACTCCTCGGGAGTGAAAAACTGTTTTTT
CDR3 protein: CASSAGLLGSEKLFF

CDR3 length: 18
J gene: TRBJ2-3
V gene: TRBV7-2
clone size: .
D gene: TRBD2
CDR3 DNA: TGTGCCAGCAGCTTAGGGGGACTAGCGGGGACCAGCACAGATACGCAGTATTTT
CDR3 protein: CASSLGGLAGTSTDTQYF

CDR3 length: 13
J gene: TRBJ2-3
V gene: TRBV20-1
clone size: many
D gene: TRBD2
CDR3 DNA: TGCAGTGCTTATAGCGGGGTTAAAGATACGCAGTATTTT
CDR3 protein: CSAYSGVKDTQYF

CDR3 length: 17
J gene: TRBJ2-1
V gene: TRBV4-1
clone size: many
D gene: TRBD1
CDR3 DNA: TGCGCCAGCAGCCAAGATCCAGGACAGGGGGCGCAAAATGAGCAGTTCTTC
CDR3 protein: CASSQDPGQGAQNEQFF

CDR3 length: 13
J gene: TRBJ2-3
V gene: TRBV29-1
clone size: many
D gene: TRBD1
CDR3 DNA: TGCAGCGCCGGGACAGGGGGGACAGATACGCAGTATTTT
CDR3 protein: CSAGTGGTDTQYF

CDR3 length: 15
J gene: TRBJ2-7
V gene: TRBV12-3/TRBV12-4
clone size: many
D gene: .
CDR3 DNA: TGTGCCAGCAGTATGCCAGGGGATCTTCCCCACGAGCAGTACTTC
CDR3 protein: CASSMPGDLPHEQYF

CDR3 length: 15
J gene: TRBJ2-1
V gene: TRBV7-2
clone size: .
D gene: .
CDR3 DNA: TGTGCCAGCAGCTTATCACGGTCCCCCTACAATGAGCAGTTCTTC
CDR3 protein: CASSLSRSPYNEQFF

CDR3 length: 14
J gene: TRBJ2-5
V gene: TRBV4-1
clone size: many
D gene: TRBD1
CDR3 DNA: TGCGCCAGCAGCCAAAACGACAGGGTGGGGACCCAGTACTTC
CDR3 protein: CASSQNDRVGTQYF